This T cell receptor beta chain was sequenced during a study of blood T cell repertoires in COVID-19. TCRdb's copy holds only in-frame clones and misses some; the assay was immunoSEQ multiplex PCR. The sample records approximately 170,000 clones, roughly four fifths being singletons. Looked up from germline, CDR1 is WSHSY and CDR2 is SAAADI. CDR3 size: 13 residues. V dropped 6 bases and J dropped 3; count of bases not matched to a gene: 4. The specimen sequenced was peripheral blood. The rearrangement links TRBV10-2 to TRBJ2-7, with 8 bases that match TRBD2. The receptor comes from a human donor in a cohort sampled during active COVID-19. CDR3 DNA: TGCGCCAGCAGCGTAGCGGGGAGCTACGAGCAGTACTTC. It specifies CASSVAGSYEQYF.